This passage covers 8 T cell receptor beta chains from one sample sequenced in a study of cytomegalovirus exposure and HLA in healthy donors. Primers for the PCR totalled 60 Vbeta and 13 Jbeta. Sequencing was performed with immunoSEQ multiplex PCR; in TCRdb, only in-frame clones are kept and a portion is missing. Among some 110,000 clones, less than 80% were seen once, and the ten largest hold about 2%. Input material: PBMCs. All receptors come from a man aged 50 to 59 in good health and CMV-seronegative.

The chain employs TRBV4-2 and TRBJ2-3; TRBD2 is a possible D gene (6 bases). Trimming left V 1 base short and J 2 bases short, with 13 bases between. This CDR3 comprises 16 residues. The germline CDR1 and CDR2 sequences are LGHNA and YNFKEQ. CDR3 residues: CASSQGLRGNTDTQYF. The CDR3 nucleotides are TGTGCCAGCAGCCAAGGGTTGCGGGGAAACACAGATACGCAGTATTTT.

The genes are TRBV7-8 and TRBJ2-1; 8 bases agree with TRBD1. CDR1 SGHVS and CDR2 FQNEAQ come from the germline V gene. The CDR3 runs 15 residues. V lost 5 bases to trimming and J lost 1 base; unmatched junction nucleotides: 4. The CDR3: CASSPRQGSYNEQFF. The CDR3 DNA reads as TGTGCCAGCAGCCCCCGACAGGGGTCCTACAATGAGCAGTTCTTC.

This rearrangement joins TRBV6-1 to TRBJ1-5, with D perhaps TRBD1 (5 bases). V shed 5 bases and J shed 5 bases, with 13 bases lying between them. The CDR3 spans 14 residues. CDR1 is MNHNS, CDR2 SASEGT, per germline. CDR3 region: CASSRWGVDQPQHF. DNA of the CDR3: TGTGCCAGCAGTCGTTGGGGGGTGGATCAGCCCCAGCATTTT.

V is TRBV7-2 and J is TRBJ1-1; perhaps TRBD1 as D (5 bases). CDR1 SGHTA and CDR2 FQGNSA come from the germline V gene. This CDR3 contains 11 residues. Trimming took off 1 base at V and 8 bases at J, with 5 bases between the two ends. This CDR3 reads CASSLEGEAFF. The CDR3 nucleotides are TGTGCCAGCAGCTTAGAGGGGGAAGCTTTCTTT.

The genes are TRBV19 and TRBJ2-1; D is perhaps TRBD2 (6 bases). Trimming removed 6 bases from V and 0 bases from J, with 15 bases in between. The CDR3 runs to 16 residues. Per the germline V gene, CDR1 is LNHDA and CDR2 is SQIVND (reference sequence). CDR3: CASRGTGGPSYNEQFF. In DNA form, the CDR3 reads TGTGCCAGTAGGGGAACCGGGGGTCCCTCCTACAATGAGCAGTTCTTC.

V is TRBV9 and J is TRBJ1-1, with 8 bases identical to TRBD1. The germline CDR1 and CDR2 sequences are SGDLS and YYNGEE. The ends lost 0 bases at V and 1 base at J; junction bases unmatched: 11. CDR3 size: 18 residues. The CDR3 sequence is CASSVVGLIGTGNTEAFF. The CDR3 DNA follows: TGTGCCAGCAGCGTAGTTGGTTTAATCGGGACAGGGAACACTGAAGCTTTCTTT.

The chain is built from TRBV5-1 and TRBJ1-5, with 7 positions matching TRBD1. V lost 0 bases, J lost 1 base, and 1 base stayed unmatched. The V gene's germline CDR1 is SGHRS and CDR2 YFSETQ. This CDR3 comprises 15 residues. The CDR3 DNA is TGCGCCAGCAGCTTGGAGGGGGCGAGCAATCAGCCCCAGCATTTT. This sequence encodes CASSLEGASNQPQHF.

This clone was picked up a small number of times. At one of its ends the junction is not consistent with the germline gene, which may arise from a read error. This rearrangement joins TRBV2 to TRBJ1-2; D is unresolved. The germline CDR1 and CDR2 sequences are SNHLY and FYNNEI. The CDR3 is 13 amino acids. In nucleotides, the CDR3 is TGTGCCAGCAGTGAAGTGGCCGGTGGCGGCACGAGCTTC. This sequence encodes CASSEVAGGGTSF.